The 11 T cell receptor beta chains listed next were all sequenced from one sample in a study of response to subunit inactivated influenza vaccine. TCRdb independently ran MiXCR on the RT-PCR reads; one entry per CDR3 protein. The sample holds 560,000 or so distinct CDR3 sequences, about 7.6% seen once. Sequencing was performed on PBMCs from blood, taken around 2 years after vaccination. These receptors were obtained from a man in his fifties or sixties who received an inactivated influenza vaccine.

This chain uses TRBV13 with TRBJ2-3, with 7 bases that match TRBD2. The CDR3 totals 16 residues. Trimming took 4 bases from V and 4 from J; bases not matched to a gene: 11. Germline V gives CDR1 PRHDT, CDR2 FYEKMQ (reference sequence). The CDR3 spells CASSSLGGGWADTQYF. CDR3 bases: TGTGCCAGCAGCTCCTTGGGGGGGGGTTGGGCAGATACGCAGTATTTT.

There are a few counts of this clonotype. The chain joins TRBV2 to TRBJ2-7; the match to TRBD2 covers 13 bases. In germline, CDR1 is SNHLY, CDR2 FYNNEI. V was clipped by 7 bases and J by 4 bases; unmatched bases: 10. The CDR3 runs to 16 residues. CDR3 sequence: CASKERLAGGAYEQYF. The DNA of the CDR3 is TGTGCCAGCAAGGAGAGACTAGCGGGAGGTGCGTACGAGCAGTACTTC.

This clonotype was observed a handful of times. The genes are TRBV4-3 and TRBJ2-1; a possible D gene is TRBD2 (5 bases). CDR3 length equals 15 residues. In germline, CDR1 is LGHNA, CDR2 YSLEER. V lost 4 bases, J lost 6 bases, and 16 bases lay in between. The CDR3 protein is CASSPPGLAVNEQFF. The DNA of the CDR3 is TGCGCCAGCAGCCCCCCCGGGCTAGCCGTCAATGAGCAGTTCTTC.

This clonotype showed up just a few times. This chain joins TRBV20-1 and TRBJ2-7, with 8 positions matching TRBD1. The trim removed 6 bases at V and 4 bases at J, leaving 14 bases unmatched. This CDR3 comprises 15 residues. CDR1 is DFQATT and CDR2 is SNEGSKA in the germline V gene (reference sequence). The CDR3 region has the DNA TGCAGTGCATTCCGGCCCGGGACAGGCAGGTACGAGCAGTACTTC. Translating it yields CSAFRPGTGRYEQYF.

This rearrangement joins TRBV20-1 to TRBJ2-7; D not resolved. Germline V gene data show CDR1 as DFQATT and CDR2 as SNEGSKA (reference sequence). This CDR3 contains 11 residues. V shed 6 bases and J shed 3 bases, with 9 bases lying between them. CDR3 amino acids: CSANGRYEQYF. CDR3 sequence (DNA): TGCAGTGCGAATGGGCGCTACGAGCAGTACTTC.

This clonotype was counted only a few times. The CDR3 region is CASSSGQDTDTQYF. For the CDR3, the DNA is TGCGCCAGCAGCTCCGGACAAGACACAGATACGCAGTATTTT. This rearrangement joins TRBV5-1 to TRBJ2-3; a weak D match, TRBD1 (5 bases). The CDR3 runs to 14 residues. Germline CDR1 reads SGHRS; CDR2 reads YFSETQ. V gave up 3 bases and J gave up 2 bases, with 10 bases separating them.

The chain is built from TRBV20-1 and TRBJ2-5; D uncertain. CDR1 and CDR2 from the germline V gene are DFQATT and SNEGSKA (reference sequence). The V and J ends lost 6 bases and 2 bases respectively, with 19 bases between them. The CDR3 is made up of 15 amino acids. The CDR3 nucleotides read TGCAGTGCCCCCCGTGGGCTCCTACCTCAAGAGACCCAGTACTTC. It yields the protein CSAPRGLLPQETQYF.

This clonotype was seen many times. This chain joins TRBV28 and TRBJ2-3; D gene uncertain. V shed 1 base and J shed 2 bases, with 7 bases lying between them. CDR3 length: 14 amino acids. Germline loops: CDR1 MDHEN, CDR2 SYDVKM. The CDR3 loop reads CASSLLKDTDTQYF. The CDR3 DNA sequence: TGTGCCAGCAGTTTATTGAAGGACACAGATACGCAGTATTTT.

Remarks on this clonotype: At one of its ends the junction is not consistent with the germline gene, which may arise from a read error. The rearrangement uses TRBV5-1 and TRBJ2-1; 8 bases are shared with TRBD1. The V gene's germline CDR1 is SGHRS and CDR2 YFSETQ. The CDR3 loop spans 16 amino acids. CDR3 bases: TGCGCCAGCAGCTTGGATGGACAGGGAAGCTACAACGAGCAGTTCTTC. Amino acid sequence: CASSLDGQGSYNEQFF.

This clonotype was observed a handful of times. V usage is TRBV6-1 and J usage is TRBJ2-7, with TRBD2 matching 8 bases. Germline CDR1 MNHNS, CDR2 SASEGT. The V segment lost 5 bases and the J segment 2 bases; nucleotides outside the gene matches: 5. The CDR3 extends over 14 amino acids. The CDR3 reads CASSPGLVPYEQYF. The CDR3 DNA sequence: TGTGCCAGCAGTCCGGGACTAGTACCCTACGAGCAGTACTTC.

The gene calls are TRBV7-9 and TRBJ1-1; D is possibly TRBD1 (6 bases). This CDR3 contains 14 residues. Trimming left V 5 bases short and J 7 bases short, with 17 bases between. Germline V gives CDR1 SEHNR, CDR2 FQNEAQ (reference sequence). The CDR3, as DNA: TGTGCCAGCAGCCGGGACGACAGGTTACTTGAAGCTTTCTTT. Translating it yields CASSRDDRLLEAFF.